This entry lists 5 T cell receptor beta chains sequenced from one sample in a study of T cell responses to AZD1222 COVID-19 vaccine. Measured with immunoSEQ multiplex PCR; TCRdb has only the in-frame clones, and not every one. There are approximately 90,000 clones in the sample; around 91% occur only once, and 8% to 9.5% lies in the top ten. Sequencing was performed on peripheral blood, taken on day 0 of AZD1222 vaccination. The origin of the receptors is an adult in good health.

The chain couples TRBV3-1 (or the pseudogene TRBV3-2) to TRBJ1-5, with D uncertain. This CDR3 comprises 15 residues. Per germline, CDR1 LGHDT and CDR2 YNNKEL (reference sequence). V lost 0 bases and J 5 bases, leaving 11 bases between the germline ends. This CDR3 reads CASSQDLRRDQPQHF. In nucleotides, the CDR3 is TGTGCCAGCAGCCAAGATCTGAGGAGGGATCAGCCCCAGCATTTT.

V is TRBV19 and J is TRBJ1-6; 7 nucleotides match TRBD1. Germline CDR1 reads LNHDA; CDR2 reads SQIVND (reference sequence). The CDR3 is made up of 15 amino acids. V shed 9 bases, J shed 10 bases, and the junction held 15 bases outside the gene matches. Here the CDR3 DNA reads TGTGCCAGCAGGAAACCGACAGGGTCGGTCTCACCCCTCCACTTT. This sequence encodes CASRKPTGSVSPLHF. The full variable domain, in which reference TRBV19 and TRBJ1-6 provide the parts outside the CDR3, is DGGITQSPKYLFRKEGQNVTLSCEQNLNHDAMYWYRQDPGQGLRLIYYSQIVNDFQKGDIAEGYSVSREKKESFPLTVTSAQKNPTAFYLCASRKPTGSVSPLHFGNGTRLTVT.

The chain combines TRBV5-1 with TRBJ2-1, with a possible D match to TRBD2 (5 bases). Trimming stripped 0 bases from V and 8 bases from J, with 15 bases between. CDR3 length: 15 amino acids. Germline values: CDR1 SGHRS, CDR2 YFSETQ. Here the CDR3 reads CASSLDGNRVDEQFF. The CDR3, as DNA: TGCGCCAGCAGCTTGGACGGGAATAGGGTAGATGAGCAGTTCTTC.

The chain uses TRBV10-3 and TRBJ1-2; D might be TRBD1 (5 bases). The CDR3 is 15 amino acids. With 2 bases removed from V and 5 bases from J, the gap between germline ends came to 15 bases. The germline gives CDR1 ENHRY, CDR2 SYGVKD. The CDR3 loop reads CAISEGSGQRYGYTF. CDR3 DNA: TGTGCCATCAGTGAGGGCTCGGGGCAGAGATATGGCTACACCTTC.

The chain combines TRBV11-3 with TRBJ2-1; D gene ambiguous. This CDR3 spans 13 amino acids. CDR1 is SGHNT, CDR2 YENEEA, per germline. The V and J ends lost 1 base and 2 bases respectively, with 3 bases between them. CDR3 protein: CASSLGTYNEQFF. In nucleotides, the CDR3 is TGTGCCAGCAGCTTAGGGACCTACAATGAGCAGTTCTTC. The whole variable domain, remainder taken from reference TRBV11-3 and TRBJ2-1, is EAGVVQSPRYKIIEKKQPVAFWCNPISGHNTLYWYLQNLGQGPELLIRYENEEAVDDSQLPKDRFSAERLKGVDSTLKIQPAELGDSAVYLCASSLGTYNEQFFGPGTRLTVL.